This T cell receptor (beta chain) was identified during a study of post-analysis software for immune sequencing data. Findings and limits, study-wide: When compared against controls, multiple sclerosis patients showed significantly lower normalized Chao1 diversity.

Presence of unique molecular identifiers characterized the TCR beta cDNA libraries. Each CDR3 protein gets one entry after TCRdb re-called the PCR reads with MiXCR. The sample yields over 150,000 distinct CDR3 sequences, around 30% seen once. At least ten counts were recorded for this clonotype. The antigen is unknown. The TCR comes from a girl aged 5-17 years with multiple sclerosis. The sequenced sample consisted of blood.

The DNA of the CDR3 is TGTGCCATCCAGGGGTGGGCAGATACGCAGTATTTT. Protein sequence: CAIQGWADTQYF. V is TRBV10-3 and J is TRBJ2-3; D perhaps matches TRBD1 (6 bases). The CDR3 contains 12 residues. Trimming removed 8 bases from V and 4 bases from J, with 10 bases in between. Germline V lookup: CDR1 ENHRY, CDR2 SYGVKD.